This T cell receptor (beta chain) was obtained from a study of naive and memory T cell subsets. Many counts were recorded for this clonotype. Whole-blood samples were roughly 2.3 ml of peripheral blood from healthy adult volunteers. CDR1 SQVTM and CDR2 ANQGSEA come from the germline V gene. The CDR3 is made up of 13 amino acids. The V end was cut by 6 bases, the J end by 2 bases, with 14 bases between. Blood and skin TCR RNA was reverse transcribed with alpha and beta constant primers. In TCRdb, the 5' RACE reads were re-called with MiXCR into one record per CDR3 protein. Among approximately 24,000 distinct CDR3 sequences listed, around 25% were seen once.

The chain links TRBV29-1 to TRBJ2-7; D could derive from TRBD1 or TRBD2 (6 bases each). The source is a female donor in good health. This CDR3 reads CSVSRDTTYEQYF. The CDR3 DNA reads as TGCAGCGTCTCGCGGGACACCACCTACGAGCAGTACTTC.